This note documents a single T cell receptor beta chain sequence. The antigen remains undetermined. Trimming removed 2 bases from V and 1 base from J, with 11 bases in between. Germline CDR1 and CDR2: MNHEY and SVGAGI. This CDR3 region has 15 residues. Described time point: newly diagnosed, previously untreated cHL patient sample. Researchers used newly diagnosed, untreated classical Hodgkin lymphoma PBMCs for comparison. The sample is drawn from a study of PD-1 blockade in classical Hodgkin lymphoma. Findings and caveats of the study: According to reports, newly diagnosed patients had lower baseline TCR diversity than healthy donors, and relapsed/refractory patients had lower baseline TCR diversity still. Undefined causes, possibly disease activity or prior therapy, underlie the repertoire differences.

This table comes from immunoSEQ multiplex PCR, and its TCRdb copy is limited to in-frame clones, with some not included. Of tens of thousands of clones in the sample, 90% to 95% were seen once. This chain connects TRBV6-5 to TRBJ1-1; no firm D call. Material for sequencing was peripheral blood mononuclear cells (PBMCs). This clonotype originated in a human donor with classical Hodgkin lymphoma. CDR3 bases: TGTGCCAGCAGTTACAGGTTGGATCCGAACACTGAAGCTTTCTTT. Protein sequence: CASSYRLDPNTEAFF.